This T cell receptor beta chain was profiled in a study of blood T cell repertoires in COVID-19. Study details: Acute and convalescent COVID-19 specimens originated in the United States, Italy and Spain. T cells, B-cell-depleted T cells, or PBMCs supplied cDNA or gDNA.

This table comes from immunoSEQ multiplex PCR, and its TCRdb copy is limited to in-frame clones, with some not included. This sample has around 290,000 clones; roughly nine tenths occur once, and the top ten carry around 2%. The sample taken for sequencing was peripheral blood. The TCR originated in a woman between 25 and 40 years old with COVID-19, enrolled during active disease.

CDR3 sequence reads: CASSLRSVRGNSPLHF. The CDR3 DNA reads TGTGCCAGCAGCCTAAGATCCGTCAGGGGTAATTCACCCCTCCACTTT. The rearrangement links TRBV3-1 (or the pseudogene TRBV3-2) to TRBJ1-6, with a tentative D call TRBD1 (6 bases). CDR1 is LGHDT and CDR2 is YNNKEL in the germline V gene (reference sequence). This CDR3 is 16 amino acids long. V lost 4 bases and J lost 6, with 16 bases in between.